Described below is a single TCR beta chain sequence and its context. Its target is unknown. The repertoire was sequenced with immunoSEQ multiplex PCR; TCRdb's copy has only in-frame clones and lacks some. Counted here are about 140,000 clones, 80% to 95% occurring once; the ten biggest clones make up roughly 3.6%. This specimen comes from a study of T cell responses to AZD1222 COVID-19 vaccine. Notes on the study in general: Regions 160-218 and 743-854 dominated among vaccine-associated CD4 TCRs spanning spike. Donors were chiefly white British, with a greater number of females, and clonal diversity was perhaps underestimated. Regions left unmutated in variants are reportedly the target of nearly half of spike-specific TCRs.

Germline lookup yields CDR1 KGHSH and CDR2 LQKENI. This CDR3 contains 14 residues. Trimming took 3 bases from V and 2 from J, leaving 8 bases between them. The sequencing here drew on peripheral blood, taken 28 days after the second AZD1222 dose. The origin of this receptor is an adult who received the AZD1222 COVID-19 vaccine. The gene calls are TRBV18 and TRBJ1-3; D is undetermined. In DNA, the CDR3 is TGTGCCAGCTCACCTGAGGCGGCTGGAAACACCATATATTTT. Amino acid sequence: CASSPEAAGNTIYF. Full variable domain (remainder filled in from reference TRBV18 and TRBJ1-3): NAGVMQNPRHLVRRRGQEARLRCSPMKGHSHVYWYRQLPEEGLKFMVYLQKENIIDESGMPKERFSAEFPKEGPSILRIQQVVRGDSAAYFCASSPEAAGNTIYFGEGSWLTVV.